Here is one T cell receptor beta chain with its context. This entry is derived from a study of blood T cell repertoires in COVID-19. About the study: The United States, Italy and Spain supplied acute and convalescent COVID-19 samples. PBMCs, B-cell-depleted T cells, or T cells were the source of the cDNA or gDNA that made up the material.

V dropped 3 bases and J dropped 0 bases, with 9 bases sitting between them. From germline, CDR1 is SNHLY and CDR2 FYNNEI. This CDR3 is built from 14 residues. Only in-frame clones appear in the TCRdb table, and some are missing; sequencing was by immunoSEQ multiplex PCR. The repertoire consists of over 50,000 clones, with about 86% occurring once and the leading ten covering 12%. V is TRBV2 and J is TRBJ2-7; no clear D. This clonotype was obtained from a man in his 70s with active COVID-19. The sample taken for sequencing was peripheral blood. CDR3 protein: CASSDRSYSYEQYF. CDR3 sequence (DNA): TGTGCCAGCAGTGACCGGAGTTACTCCTACGAGCAGTACTTC. The complete variable domain, with remaining parts taken from reference TRBV2 and TRBJ2-7, reads EPEVTQTPSHQVTQMGQEVILRCVPISNHLYFYWYRQILGQKVEFLVSFYNNEISEKSEIFDDQFSVERPDGSNFTLKIRSTKLEDSAMYFCASSDRSYSYEQYFGPGTRLTVT.